Presented here are 10 T cell receptor beta chains from one specimen sequenced in a study of brain metastases from non-small cell lung cancer. The protocol was immunoSEQ multiplex PCR, while the TCRdb copy is restricted to in-frame clones and leaves out a portion. The table lists 15,000 or so clones, around four fifths of them singletons. Sequences were obtained from primary lung tumor tissue. The receptors originated from a donor at least 40 years old with non-small cell lung cancer.

The rearrangement uses TRBV10-2 and TRBJ1-1; no clear D. Trimming pared 6 bases from V and 10 bases from J, leaving 15 bases between. Germline V gives CDR1 WSHSY, CDR2 SAAADI. This CDR3 has 12 amino acids. The CDR3 sequence: CASRDRGGRAFF. The CDR3 nucleotides read TGCGCCAGCAGAGATCGGGGAGGTAGAGCTTTCTTT.

In its sample, this clone was seen once. The junction departs from the called germline gene at one end, perhaps through a read error. This sequence joins TRBV2 and TRBJ2-2; D might be TRBD1 (7 bases). The germline CDR1 and CDR2 sequences are SNHLY and FYNNEI. The CDR3 runs 16 residues. The CDR3 sequence: CASSEETGRRAGKLFF. The CDR3 region has the DNA TGTGCCAGCAGTGAAGAGACAGGGAGGCGGGCCGGGAAGCTGTTTTTT.

The CDR3 protein is CASNFGQGGQPQHF. DNA for the CDR3: TGTGCCAGCAACTTCGGACAGGGAGGACAGCCCCAGCATTTT. The rearrangement joins TRBV2 to TRBJ1-5; 8 nucleotides line up with TRBD1. The V gene end was trimmed by 7 bases and the J gene end by 7 bases; junction bases not matched to a gene: 9. Germline CDR1 and CDR2: SNHLY and FYNNEI. CDR3 length equals 14 residues. The entire variable domain, with the rest obtained from reference TRBV2 and TRBJ1-5, is as follows: EPEVTQTPSHQVTQMGQEVILRCVPISNHLYFYWYRQILGQKVEFLVSFYNNEISEKSEIFDDQFSVERPDGSNFTLKIRSTKLEDSAMYFCASNFGQGGQPQHFGDGTRLSIL.

The chain carries TRBV7-9 and TRBJ2-1, with a weak D call TRBD2 (7 bases). Germline V gene sequence: CDR1 SEHNR, CDR2 FQNEAQ (reference sequence). Trimming took 4 bases from V and 9 from J, leaving 13 bases between them. The CDR3 totals 13 residues. Written as DNA, the CDR3 is TGTGCCAGCAGCTCTCGGGGGGCCACTGAGCAGTTCTTC. Amino acid sequence: CASSSRGATEQFF. Full variable domain (missing parts from reference TRBV7-9 and TRBJ2-1): DTGVSQNPRHKITKRGQNVTFRCDPISEHNRLYWYRQTLGQGPEFLTYFQNEAQLEKSRLLSDRFSAERPKGSFSTLEIQRTEQGDSAMYLCASSSRGATEQFFGPGTRLTVL.

The chain links TRBV7-6 to TRBJ2-7; the D gene is possibly TRBD1 (6 bases). Germline values: CDR1 SGHVS, CDR2 FNYEAQ. The V gene lost 5 bases and the J gene lost 3 bases, with 11 bases spanning the gap. This CDR3 has 13 residues. The CDR3 DNA is TGTGCCAGCAGCCTCGGGACATTCTACGAGCAGTACTTC. Protein sequence: CASSLGTFYEQYF.

This sequence joins TRBV6-6 and TRBJ1-5; D not resolved. CDR3 length: 11 amino acids. Trimming stripped 10 bases from V and 10 bases from J, with 14 bases between. Germline assignment: CDR1 MNHNY and CDR2 SVGAGI (reference sequence). Here the CDR3 reads CATTEVGPQHF. CDR3 in DNA: TGTGCCACCACCGAGGTGGGCCCCCAGCATTTT.

The genes are TRBV25-1 and TRBJ2-7; TRBD1 matches at 7 bases. The germline V gene encodes CDR1 MGHDK and CDR2 SYGVNS. This CDR3 contains 13 residues. The junction had 6 bases not matched to a gene; V was cut back by 8 bases and J by 2 bases. Here the CDR3 DNA reads TGTGCCAGCTTTGGGGACAGAACCTACGAGCAGTACTTC. This gives the protein CASFGDRTYEQYF.

This chain's CDR3 is CASSAQGSWETQYF. Written as DNA, the CDR3 is TGCGCCAGCAGCGCCCAGGGGTCATGGGAGACCCAGTACTTC. This rearrangement joins TRBV5-1 to TRBJ2-5, with a tentative D call TRBD1 (6 bases). Trimming took 4 bases from V and 5 from J, leaving 15 bases between them. CDR1 and CDR2 from the germline V gene are SGHRS and YFSETQ. CDR3 size: 14 residues.

The gene calls are TRBV14 and TRBJ1-1; no reliable D call. The CDR3 is 14 residues long. Germline CDR1 and CDR2: SGHDN and FVKESK. Trimming left V 4 bases short and J 9 bases short, with 18 bases between. The CDR3 sequence: CASSPPGLLLKAFF. The CDR3 region has the DNA TGTGCCAGCAGCCCTCCGGGCCTTCTACTAAAAGCTTTCTTT.

The chain couples TRBV12-5 to TRBJ1-4; possible D gene TRBD1, 5 bases. The germline gives CDR1 LGHNT, CDR2 FRNRAP. The CDR3 has 14 residues. Between the trimmed V and J ends, which lost 7 bases and 0 bases, there was a span of 9 bases. Here the CDR3 DNA reads TGTGCTAGTGCCCCGACAGCAACTAATGAAAAACTGTTTTTT. This encodes CASAPTATNEKLFF.